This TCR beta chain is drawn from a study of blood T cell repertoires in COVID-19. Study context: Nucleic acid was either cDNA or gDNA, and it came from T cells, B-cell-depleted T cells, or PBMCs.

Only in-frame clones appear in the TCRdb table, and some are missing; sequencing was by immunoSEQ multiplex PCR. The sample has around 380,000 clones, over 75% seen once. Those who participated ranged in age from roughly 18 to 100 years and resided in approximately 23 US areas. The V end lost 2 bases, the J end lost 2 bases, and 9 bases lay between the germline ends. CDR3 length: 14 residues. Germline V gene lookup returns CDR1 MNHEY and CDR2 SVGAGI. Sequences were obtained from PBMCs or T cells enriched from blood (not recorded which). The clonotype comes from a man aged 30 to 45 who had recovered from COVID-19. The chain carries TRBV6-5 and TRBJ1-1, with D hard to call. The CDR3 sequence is CASSYLNSNTEAFF. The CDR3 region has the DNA TGTGCCAGCAGTTACCTAAACAGCAACACTGAAGCTTTCTTT.